This is a list of T cell receptor beta chains from one sample in a study of T cells in Graves' hyperthyroidism and ophthalmopathy. TCRdb analysed the multiplex PCR reads with MiXCR anew, one entry per CDR3 protein. This table has approximately 610,000 distinct CDR3 sequences, around 17% appearing once. The sample comprised blood. Receptor source: a young woman with Graves' hyperthyroidism. Each CDR3 is given without its conserved first and last residue.

V gene | CDR3 protein
TRBV2 | ASSNRGLHNEQF
TRBV18 | ASSPGSLQPQH
TRBV6-2/TRBV6-3 | ASSSLMTPTDTQY
TRBV5-1 | ASPQGKGSPLH
TRBV20-1 | SARRSGTRRTAQY
TRBV19 | ASSRSSGVHSGNTIY
TRBV20-1 | SAYLDSVSYEQY
TRBV12-5 | ASAIIDGNTIY
TRBV2 | ASSERANVLT
TRBV5-6 | ASSLFGGGDTDTQY
TRBV10-3 | AILDGVQETQY
TRBV2 | ASSEWVVGGNTIY
TRBV4-1 | ASSQDPSGDEQY
TRBV4-3 | ASSQEWDRYNEQF
TRBV11-2 | ASSGGGVQDSYNSPLH
TRBV3-1 | ASSQDFRTGGGYT
TRBV20-1 | SAPSGRAGRNEQF
TRBV28 | ASSLDSTPEAF
TRBV27 | ASSARGLSNQPQH
TRBV6-1 | ASSAGGFTNYGYT
TRBV2 | ASSGTLGGELF
TRBV20-1 | SVGPSGQETQY
TRBV12-3/TRBV12-4 | ASRRGNTEAF
TRBV19 | ASSIGRGQGFHEQY
TRBV5-6 | ASSFPTGGSGNTIY
TRBV5-1 | ASSLETSGIAYEQY
TRBV20-1 | SARDGAYNSPLH
TRBV20-1 | SARDGPGADGYT
TRBV2 | ASSVPGSTEAF
TRBV27 | ASSLLSPLADGYT
TRBV10-1 | AADRDGYT
TRBV7-8 | ASSSQGDSRNEQF
TRBV6-1 | ASSRYGGGSSYNEQF
TRBV20-1 | SARGPINEQF
TRBV27 | ASSFTPSYNEQF
TRBV2 | ASSKDRGIPNYGYT
TRBV12-3/TRBV12-4 | ASSRQGDTIY
TRBV3-1 | ASSQSTGPYSPLH
TRBV30 | AWRQAGSNQPQH